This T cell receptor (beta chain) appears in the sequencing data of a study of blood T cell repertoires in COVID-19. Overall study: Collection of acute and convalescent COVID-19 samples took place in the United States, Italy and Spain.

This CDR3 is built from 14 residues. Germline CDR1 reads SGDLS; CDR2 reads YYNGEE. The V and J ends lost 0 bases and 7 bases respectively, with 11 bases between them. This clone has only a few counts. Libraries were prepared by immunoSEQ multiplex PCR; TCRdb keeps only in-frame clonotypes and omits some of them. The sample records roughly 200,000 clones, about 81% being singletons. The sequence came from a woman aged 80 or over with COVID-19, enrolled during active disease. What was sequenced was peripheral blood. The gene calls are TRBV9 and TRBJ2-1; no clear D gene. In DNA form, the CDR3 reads TGTGCCAGCAGCGTAGGGCCGGCCGGGAATGAGCAGTTCTTC. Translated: CASSVGPAGNEQFF. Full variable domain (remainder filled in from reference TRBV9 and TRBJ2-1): DSGVTQTPKHLITATGQRVTLRCSPRSGDLSVYWYQQSLDQGLQFLIQYYNGEERAKGNILERFSAQQFPDLHSELNLSSLELGDSALYFCASSVGPAGNEQFFGPGTRLTVL.